Included here is one TCR beta chain sequence, with context. This entry belongs to a study of shared clonotypes between healthy human individuals. Sequenced by immunoSEQ multiplex PCR; TCRdb stores in-frame clones only, minus some. The data contain about a million clones, around three quarters of them singletons. V was clipped by 1 base and J by 6 bases, with 9 bases between them. The CDR3 has 13 residues. Germline assignment: CDR1 SEHNR and CDR2 FQNEAQ (reference sequence). This chain uses TRBV7-9 with TRBJ1-2; D is undetermined. Sequencing input: memory CD4+ T cells from PBMCs. The subset here: CD45RA-negative fraction. This sequence originates from a man younger than 35 in good health. Some clones in this sample may be carry-over from other donors' samples. Written as DNA, the CDR3 is TGTGCCAGCAGCTTAGAGGGCTTGGATGGCTACACCTTC. Amino acids: CASSLEGLDGYTF.